This T cell receptor (beta chain) is drawn from a study of cytomegalovirus exposure and HLA in healthy donors. As for the study in general: Both the roughly 120 validation repertoires and the 600 to 750 first-cohort repertoires used the same platform, as reported by a later analysis. Study conclusions and caveats: Reports showed the classifier diagnosing cytomegalovirus status with high specificity and sensitivity. A few of the chains that were CMV-associated were confirmed in vitro to be specific for CMV antigens.

Among the 110 or so subjects of the validation cohort, separate from the roughly 700-subject first cohort, were the donors. Generated by immunoSEQ multiplex PCR, the TCRdb table keeps only in-frame clones and is missing some. The table has 150,000 to 200,000 clones, roughly 80% seen once. Looked up from germline, CDR1 is SEHNR and CDR2 is FQNEAQ (reference sequence). The CDR3 consists of 15 residues. The germline V and J ends were trimmed by 2 bases and 5 bases, with 13 bases remaining between them. In regard to this clone: Antigen: not known.

The TCR sequence derives from a man younger than 30 in good health and CMV-seropositive. The sequenced sample was PBMCs. The V and J genes are TRBV7-9 and TRBJ2-1; no definite D call. This chain's CDR3 is CASSLLGKADNEQFF. The CDR3 bases are TGTGCCAGCAGCTTACTGGGTAAGGCGGACAATGAGCAGTTCTTC.